This T cell receptor (beta chain) appears in the sequencing data of a study of radiotherapy plus CTLA-4 blockade in lung cancer. Turning to the study itself: Objective responses were seen in about a sixth of patients, disease control in roughly 30%. Study-level results: Early blood T cell clone changes and increased post-radiation serum interferon-beta were reportedly the strongest response predictors. In blood, after radiotherapy plus ipilimumab, tumor-derived TCR clones expanded.

Repertoires were generated with immunoSEQ multiplex PCR, while TCRdb's copy carries only in-frame clones and drops some. The profile covers 50,000 or so clones, with nearly 90% appearing a single time and 7.8% taken by the ten largest. A note on this clone: Antigen unknown.

Those patients who had chemo-refractory metastatic non-small-cell lung cancer were given focal radiation along with CTLA-4 blockade through ipilimumab. This sequence was found in a human donor with non-small cell lung cancer whose response to radiotherapy plus ipilimumab could not be evaluated. The sequencing here drew on peripheral blood, taken from a patient treated with radiotherapy plus ipilimumab.

The CDR3 coding sequence is TGCGCCAGCAGTGAGTCGGGGGACTCCATAAAGTACTTC. It yields the protein CASSESGDSIKYF. The gene calls are TRBV10-2 and TRBJ2-5, with D tentatively TRBD2 (6 bases). Trimming cost V 0 bases and J 12 bases, with 14 bases left between them. CDR1 is WSHSY, CDR2 SAAADI, per germline. This CDR3 has 13 amino acids.